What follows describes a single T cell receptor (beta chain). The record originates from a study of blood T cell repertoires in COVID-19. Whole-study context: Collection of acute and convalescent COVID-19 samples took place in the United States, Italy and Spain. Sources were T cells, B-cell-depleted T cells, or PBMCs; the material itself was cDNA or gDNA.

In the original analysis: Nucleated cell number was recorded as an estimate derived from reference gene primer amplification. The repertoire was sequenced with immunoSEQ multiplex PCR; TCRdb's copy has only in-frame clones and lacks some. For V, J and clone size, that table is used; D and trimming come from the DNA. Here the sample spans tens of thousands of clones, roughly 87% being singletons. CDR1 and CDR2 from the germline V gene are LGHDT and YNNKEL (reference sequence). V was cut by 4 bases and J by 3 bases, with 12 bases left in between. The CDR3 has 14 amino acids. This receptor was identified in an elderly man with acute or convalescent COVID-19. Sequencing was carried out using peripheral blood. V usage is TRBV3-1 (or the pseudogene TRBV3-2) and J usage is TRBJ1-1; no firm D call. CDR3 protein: CASSRPGIYTEAFF. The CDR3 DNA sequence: TGTGCCAGCAGCCGGCCCGGGATTTACACTGAAGCTTTCTTT.